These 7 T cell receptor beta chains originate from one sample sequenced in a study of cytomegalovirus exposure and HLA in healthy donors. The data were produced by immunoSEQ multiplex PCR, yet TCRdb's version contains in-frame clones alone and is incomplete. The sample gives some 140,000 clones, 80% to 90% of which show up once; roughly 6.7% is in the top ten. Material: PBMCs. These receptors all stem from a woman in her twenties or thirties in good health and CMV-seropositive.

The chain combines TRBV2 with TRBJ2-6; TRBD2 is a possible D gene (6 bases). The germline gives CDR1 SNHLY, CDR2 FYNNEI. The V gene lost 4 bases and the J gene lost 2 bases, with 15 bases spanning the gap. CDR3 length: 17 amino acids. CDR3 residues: CASSGGRWGAGANVLTF. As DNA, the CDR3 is TGTGCCAGCAGTGGGGGACGGTGGGGGGCTGGGGCCAACGTCCTGACTTTC. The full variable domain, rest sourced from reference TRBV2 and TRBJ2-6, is EPEVTQTPSHQVTQMGQEVILRCVPISNHLYFYWYRQILGQKVEFLVSFYNNEISEKSEIFDDQFSVERPDGSNFTLKIRSTKLEDSAMYFCASSGGRWGAGANVLTFGAGSRLTVL.

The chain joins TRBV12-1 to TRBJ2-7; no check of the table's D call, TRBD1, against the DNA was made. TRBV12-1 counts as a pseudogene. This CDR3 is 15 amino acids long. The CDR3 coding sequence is TGTGCCAGCATGCAAGCCGGGACAGGGGGCCGCGAGCAGTACTTC. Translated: CASMQAGTGGREQYF.

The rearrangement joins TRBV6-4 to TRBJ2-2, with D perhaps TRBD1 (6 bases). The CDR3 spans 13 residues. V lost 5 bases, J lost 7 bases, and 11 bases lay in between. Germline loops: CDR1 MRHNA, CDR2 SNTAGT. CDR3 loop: CASSRTASGELFF. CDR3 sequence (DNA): TGTGCCAGCAGTAGGACAGCCAGCGGGGAGCTGTTTTTT.

CDR3 residues: CASSFGTGRGEAFF. The DNA for the CDR3 is TGTGCCAGCAGCTTCGGGACGGGGAGGGGTGAAGCTTTCTTT. The gene calls are TRBV11-2 and TRBJ1-1, with D maybe TRBD1 (5 bases). V was cut by 3 bases and J by 7 bases, with 15 bases left in between. Germline V gene lookup returns CDR1 SGHAT and CDR2 FQNNGV. The CDR3 extends over 14 amino acids.

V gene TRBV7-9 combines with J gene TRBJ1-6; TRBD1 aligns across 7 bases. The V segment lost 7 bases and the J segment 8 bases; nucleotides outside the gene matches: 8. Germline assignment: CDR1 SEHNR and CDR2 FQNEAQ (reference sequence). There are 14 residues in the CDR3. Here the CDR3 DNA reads TGTGCCAGCACCCGGGGACAGCCGGATTCACCCCTCCACTTT. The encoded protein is CASTRGQPDSPLHF. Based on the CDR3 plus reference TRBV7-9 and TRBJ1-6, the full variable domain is DTGVSQNPRHKITKRGQNVTFRCDPISEHNRLYWYRQTLGQGPEFLTYFQNEAQLEKSRLLSDRFSAERPKGSFSTLEIQRTEQGDSAMYLCASTRGQPDSPLHFGNGTRLTVT.

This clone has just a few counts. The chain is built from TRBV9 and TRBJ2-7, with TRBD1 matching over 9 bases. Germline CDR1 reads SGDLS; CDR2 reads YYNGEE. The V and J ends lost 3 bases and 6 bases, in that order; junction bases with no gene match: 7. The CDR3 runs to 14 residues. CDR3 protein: CASSGGQGLAEQYF. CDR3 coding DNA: TGTGCCAGCAGCGGGGGACAGGGTCTGGCCGAGCAGTACTTC.

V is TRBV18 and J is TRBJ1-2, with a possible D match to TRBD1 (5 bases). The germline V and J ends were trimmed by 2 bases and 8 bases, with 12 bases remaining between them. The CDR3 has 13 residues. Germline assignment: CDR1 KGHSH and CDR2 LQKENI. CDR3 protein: CASSPRRGGGYTF. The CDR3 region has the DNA TGTGCCAGCTCACCAAGAAGGGGAGGCGGCTACACCTTC.